This is a list of T cell receptor beta chains from one sample in a study of beta chain features in type 1 diabetes. Assay: immunoSEQ multiplex PCR; the TCRdb copy retains only in-frame clones and omits some. The sample lists about 320,000 clones; 14% were seen once. Sequenced input: central memory CD4+ T cells from blood. These receptors were collected from a man aged 25 to 40 in good health. The CDR3 runs from the conserved cysteine through the conserved F or W. D genes are given only for firm matches. For some rows the clone size is stated as once, few or many, or as a class when expanded; others skip it.

>TRBJ2-1|few|-|TRBV11-3
TGTGCCAGCACCGCCGGGGGAAAGCAGTTCTTC
CASTAGGKQFF
>TRBJ2-2|few|-|TRBV7-3
TGTGCCAGCAGCTATGGGCGCGACACCGGGGAGCTGTTTTTT
CASSYGRDTGELFF
>TRBJ1-1|many|TRBD1|TRBV28
TGTGCCAGCGTCACAGGGGCCCTGAACACTGAAGCTTTCTTT
CASVTGALNTEAFF
>TRBJ2-5|few|-|TRBV7-7
TGTGCTAGCAGACGGGGAAACCAAGAGACCCAGTACTTC
CASRRGNQETQYF
>TRBJ2-1|few|TRBD1|TRBV5-8
TGTGCCAGCAGGCCATCCCGACAGGGAAGTAATGAGCAGTTCTTC
CASRPSRQGSNEQFF
>TRBJ1-2|-|-|TRBV10-2
TGCGCCAGCCGTACAGGGACTCTAGCTAACTATGGCTACACCTTC
CASRTGTLANYGYTF
>TRBJ2-7|few|TRBD1|TRBV11-3
TGTGCCAGCAGCTTAATGGGACAGGGGGCCGGCGAGCAGTACTTC
CASSLMGQGAGEQYF
>TRBJ2-3|-|TRBD2|TRBV4-3
TGCGCCAGCAGCCAAGCTAGCGGGAGTCTCTCTAGCACAGATACGCAGTATTTT
CASSQASGSLSSTDTQYF
>TRBJ2-2|few|-|TRBV5-4
TGTGCCAGCAGCTTGCTCAGGGGGGCCAACACCGGGGAGCTGTTTTTT
CASSLLRGANTGELFF
>TRBJ1-3|-|TRBD1|TRBV29-1
TGCAGCGTTTCCAAAGGGACAGGGGCTGGAAACACCATATATTTT
CSVSKGTGAGNTIYF
>TRBJ2-1|once|TRBD2|TRBV10-3
TGTGCCATCAGTGAGCACGGGACTAGCGGGGCGGGTGAGCAGTTCTTC
CAISEHGTSGAGEQFF
>TRBJ2-3|-|-|TRBV7-2
TGTGCCAGCAGCTTAGAGTGGGCCGGGGGGTATTTT
CASSLEWAGGYF
>TRBJ1-6|-|TRBD1|TRBV5-1
TGCGCCAGCAGCCCCCGGGGGACAGGGAATTCACCCCTCCACTTT
CASSPRGTGNSPLHF
>TRBJ1-1|-|-|TRBV6-5
TGTGCCAGCACCAAGACAGGGAACACTGAAGCTTTCTTT
CASTKTGNTEAFF
>TRBJ1-5|few|TRBD1|TRBV13
TGTGCCAGCAGGAGGACAGGGGCTAGCAATCAGCCCCAGCATTTT
CASRRTGASNQPQHF
>TRBJ2-2|-|TRBD2|TRBV19
TGTGCCAGTAGTATTTGGGCTAGCGGGAGGGCCGGGACCGGGGAGCTGTTTTTT
CASSIWASGRAGTGELFF
>TRBJ1-3|few|-|TRBV11-2
TGTGCCAGCAGCCGCCGGGGTTACGGCAGCTCTGGAAACACCATATATTTT
CASSRRGYGSSGNTIYF